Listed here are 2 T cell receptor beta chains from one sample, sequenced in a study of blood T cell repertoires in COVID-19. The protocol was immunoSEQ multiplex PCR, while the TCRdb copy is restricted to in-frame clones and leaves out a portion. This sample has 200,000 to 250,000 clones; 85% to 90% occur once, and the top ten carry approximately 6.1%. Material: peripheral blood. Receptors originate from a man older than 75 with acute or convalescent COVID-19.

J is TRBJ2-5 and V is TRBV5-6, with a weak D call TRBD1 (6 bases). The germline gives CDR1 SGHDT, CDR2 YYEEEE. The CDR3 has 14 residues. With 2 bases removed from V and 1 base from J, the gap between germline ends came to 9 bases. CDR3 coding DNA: TGTGCCAGCAGCTTACAGGGCCCCCAAGAGACCCAGTACTTC. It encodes CASSLQGPQETQYF.

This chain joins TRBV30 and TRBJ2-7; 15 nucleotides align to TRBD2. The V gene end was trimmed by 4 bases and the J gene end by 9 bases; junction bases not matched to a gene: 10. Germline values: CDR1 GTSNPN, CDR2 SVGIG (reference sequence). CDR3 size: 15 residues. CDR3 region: CAWTPGLAGGPGQYF. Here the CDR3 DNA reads TGTGCCTGGACCCCCGGACTAGCGGGAGGGCCTGGGCAGTACTTC.